This T cell receptor (beta chain) is drawn from a study of identical twins. This clonotype was counted between two and nine times. Antigen specificity is unknown. The study's findings and limits: The study found weaker excess twin sharing in beta out-of-frame sequences.

cDNA carried unique molecular identifiers, and a universal primer site was added by template switching. TCRdb ran MiXCR on the 5' RACE reads and lists one entry per CDR3 protein. Of 1.5 million to 2 million distinct CDR3 sequences listed, roughly 35% are singletons. Every one of the donors was a healthy Caucasian. The CDR3 has 14 amino acids. Germline CDR1 MDHEN, CDR2 SYDVKM. V was cut by 4 bases and J by 7 bases, with 13 bases left in between. The sequenced sample was cord blood. The source is a newborn girl in good health. This rearrangement joins TRBV28 to TRBJ1-4, with D tentatively TRBD1 (5 bases). For the CDR3, the DNA is TGTGCCAGCAGTTCCGGCAGGGAGAGTGAAAAACTGTTTTTT. This codes for CASSSGRESEKLFF.